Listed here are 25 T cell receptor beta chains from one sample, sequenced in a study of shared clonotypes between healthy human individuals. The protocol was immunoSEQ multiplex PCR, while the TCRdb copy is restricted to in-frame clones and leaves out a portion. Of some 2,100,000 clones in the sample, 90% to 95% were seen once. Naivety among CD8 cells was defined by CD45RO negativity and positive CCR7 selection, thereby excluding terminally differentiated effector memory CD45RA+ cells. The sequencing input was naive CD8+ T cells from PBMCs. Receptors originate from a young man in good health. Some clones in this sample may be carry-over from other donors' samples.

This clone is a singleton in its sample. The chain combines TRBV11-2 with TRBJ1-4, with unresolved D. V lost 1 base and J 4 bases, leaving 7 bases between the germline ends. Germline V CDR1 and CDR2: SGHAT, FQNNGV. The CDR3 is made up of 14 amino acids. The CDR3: CASSLGNSNEKLFF. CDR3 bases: TGTGCCAGCAGCTTAGGAAACAGTAATGAAAAACTGTTTTTT.

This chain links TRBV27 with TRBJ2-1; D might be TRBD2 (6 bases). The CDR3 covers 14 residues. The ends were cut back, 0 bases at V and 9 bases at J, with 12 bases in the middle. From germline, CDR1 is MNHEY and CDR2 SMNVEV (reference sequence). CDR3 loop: CASSLSWRDVEQFF. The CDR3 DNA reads TGTGCCAGCAGTTTATCGTGGCGGGACGTTGAGCAGTTCTTC.

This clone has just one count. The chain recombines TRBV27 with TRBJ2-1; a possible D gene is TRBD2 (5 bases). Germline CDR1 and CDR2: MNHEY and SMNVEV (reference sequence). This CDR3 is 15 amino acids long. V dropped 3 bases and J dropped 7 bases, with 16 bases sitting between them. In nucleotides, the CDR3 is TGTGCCAGCAGTTTCGGTGGGAGAAGTAGAAATGAGCAGTTCTTC. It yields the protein CASSFGGRSRNEQFF.

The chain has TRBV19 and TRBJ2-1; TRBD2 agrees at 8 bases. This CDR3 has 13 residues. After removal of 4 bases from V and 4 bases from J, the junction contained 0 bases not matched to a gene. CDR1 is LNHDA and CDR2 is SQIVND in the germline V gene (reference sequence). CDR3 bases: TGTGCCAGTAGTAGCGGGAGGTACAATGAGCAGTTCTTC. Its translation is CASSSGRYNEQFF.

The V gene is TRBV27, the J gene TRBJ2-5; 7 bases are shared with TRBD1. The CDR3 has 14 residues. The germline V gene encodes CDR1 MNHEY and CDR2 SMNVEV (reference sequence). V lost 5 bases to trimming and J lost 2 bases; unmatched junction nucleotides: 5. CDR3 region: CASSRTGAQETQYF. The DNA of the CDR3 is TGTGCCAGCAGTCGGACAGGAGCTCAAGAGACCCAGTACTTC.

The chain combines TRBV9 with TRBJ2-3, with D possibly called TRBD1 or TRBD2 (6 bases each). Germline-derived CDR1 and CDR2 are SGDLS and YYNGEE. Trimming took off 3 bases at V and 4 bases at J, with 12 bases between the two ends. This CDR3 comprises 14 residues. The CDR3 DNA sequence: TGTGCCAGCAGCGGGGGGGCCAGCCCAGATACGCAGTATTTT. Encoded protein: CASSGGASPDTQYF.

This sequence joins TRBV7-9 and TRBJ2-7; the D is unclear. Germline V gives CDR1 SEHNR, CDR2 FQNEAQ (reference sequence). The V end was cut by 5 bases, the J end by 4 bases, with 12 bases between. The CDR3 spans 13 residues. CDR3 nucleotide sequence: TGTGCCAGCAGCCCATGGCAATCATACGAGCAGTACTTC. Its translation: CASSPWQSYEQYF.

CDR3 sequence (DNA): TGCAGCGTTGGGGGGTGGGATGCGAACACCGGGGAGCTGTTTTTT. Protein: CSVGGWDANTGELFF. The chain has TRBV29-1 and TRBJ2-2; D is perhaps TRBD1 or TRBD2 (5 bases each). There are 15 residues in the CDR3. Trimming took 4 bases from V and 0 from J, leaving 12 bases between them. Germline values: CDR1 SQVTM, CDR2 ANQGSEA.

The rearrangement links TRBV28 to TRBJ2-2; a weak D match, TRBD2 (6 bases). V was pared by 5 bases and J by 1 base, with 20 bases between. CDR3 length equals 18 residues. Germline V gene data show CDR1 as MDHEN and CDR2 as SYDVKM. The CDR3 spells CASSVRLRRDENTGELFF. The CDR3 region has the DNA TGTGCCAGCAGTGTTCGCCTGAGGCGGGACGAGAACACCGGGGAGCTGTTTTTT. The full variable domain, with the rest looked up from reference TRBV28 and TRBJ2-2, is DVKVTQSSRYLVKRTGEKVFLECVQDMDHENMFWYRQDPGLGLRLIYFSYDVKMKEKGDIPEGYSVSREKKERFSLILESASTNQTSMYLCASSVRLRRDENTGELFFGEGSRLTVL.

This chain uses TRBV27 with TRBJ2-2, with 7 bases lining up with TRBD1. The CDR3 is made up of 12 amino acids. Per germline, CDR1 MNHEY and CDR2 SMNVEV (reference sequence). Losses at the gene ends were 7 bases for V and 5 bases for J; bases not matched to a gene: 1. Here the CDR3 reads CASTQGTGELFF. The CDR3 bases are TGTGCCAGCACACAGGGGACCGGGGAGCTGTTTTTT.

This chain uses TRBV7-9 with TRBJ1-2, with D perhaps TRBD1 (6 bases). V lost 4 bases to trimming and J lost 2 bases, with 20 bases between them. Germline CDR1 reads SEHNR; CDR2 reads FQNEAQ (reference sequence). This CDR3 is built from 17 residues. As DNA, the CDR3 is TGTGCCAGCAGCTCCAACCTGCGACAGGTAGAAAACTATGGCTACACCTTC. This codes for CASSSNLRQVENYGYTF.

In DNA form, the CDR3 reads TGCAGCGTGGCTTCAGGGGGCCGGGACAATGAGCAGTTCTTC. Translated: CSVASGGRDNEQFF. V and J are TRBV29-1 and TRBJ2-1, with 8 bases identical to TRBD1. Per germline, CDR1 SQVTM and CDR2 ANQGSEA. The CDR3 spans 14 residues. Unmatched junction bases numbered 9, after V lost 6 bases and J lost 5 bases.

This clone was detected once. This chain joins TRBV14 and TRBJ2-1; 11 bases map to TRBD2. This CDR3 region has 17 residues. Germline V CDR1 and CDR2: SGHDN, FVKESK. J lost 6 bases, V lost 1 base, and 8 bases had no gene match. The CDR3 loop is CASSQGLGTSGFNEQFF. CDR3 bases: TGTGCCAGCAGCCAAGGACTGGGGACTAGCGGATTCAATGAGCAGTTCTTC.

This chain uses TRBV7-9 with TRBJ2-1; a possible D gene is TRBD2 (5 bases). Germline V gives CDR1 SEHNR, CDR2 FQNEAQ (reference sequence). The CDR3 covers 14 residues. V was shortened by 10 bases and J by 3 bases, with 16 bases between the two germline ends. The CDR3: CATRGSDDYNEQFF. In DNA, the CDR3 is TGTGCCACACGAGGGTCAGACGACTACAATGAGCAGTTCTTC.

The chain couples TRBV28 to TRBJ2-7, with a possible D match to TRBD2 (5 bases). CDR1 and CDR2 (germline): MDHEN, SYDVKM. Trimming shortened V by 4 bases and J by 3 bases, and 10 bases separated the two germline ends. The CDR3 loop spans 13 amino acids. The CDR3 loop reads CASSWTYSYEQYF. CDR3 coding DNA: TGTGCCAGCAGTTGGACTTACAGCTACGAGCAGTACTTC.

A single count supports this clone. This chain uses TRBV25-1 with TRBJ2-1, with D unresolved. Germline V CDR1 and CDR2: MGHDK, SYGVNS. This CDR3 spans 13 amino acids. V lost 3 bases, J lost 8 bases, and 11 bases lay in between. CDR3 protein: CASSDRTVDEQFF. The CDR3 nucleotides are TGTGCCAGCAGTGACCGTACGGTAGATGAGCAGTTCTTC.

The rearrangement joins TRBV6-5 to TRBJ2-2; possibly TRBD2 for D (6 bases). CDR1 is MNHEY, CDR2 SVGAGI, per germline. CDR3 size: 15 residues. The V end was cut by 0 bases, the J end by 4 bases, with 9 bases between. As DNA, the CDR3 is TGTGCCAGCAGTTACTCAAACGGGGGCACCGGGGAGCTGTTTTTT. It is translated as CASSYSNGGTGELFF.

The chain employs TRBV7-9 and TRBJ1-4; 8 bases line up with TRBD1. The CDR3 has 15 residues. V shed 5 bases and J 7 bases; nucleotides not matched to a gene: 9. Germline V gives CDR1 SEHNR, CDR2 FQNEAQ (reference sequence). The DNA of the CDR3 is TGTGCCAGCAGCCCACAGGGGGTACTGTCTGAAAAACTGTTTTTT. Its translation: CASSPQGVLSEKLFF.

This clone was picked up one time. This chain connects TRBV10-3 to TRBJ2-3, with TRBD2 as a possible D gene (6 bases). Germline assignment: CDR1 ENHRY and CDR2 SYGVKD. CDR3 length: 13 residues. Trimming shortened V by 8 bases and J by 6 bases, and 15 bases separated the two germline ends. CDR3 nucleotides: TGTGCCATCGGAGGGAGAGGGGCGGATACGCAGTATTTT. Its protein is CAIGGRGADTQYF.

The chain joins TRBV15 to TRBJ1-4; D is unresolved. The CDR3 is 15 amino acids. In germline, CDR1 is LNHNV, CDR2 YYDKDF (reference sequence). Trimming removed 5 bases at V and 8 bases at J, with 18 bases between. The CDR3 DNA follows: TGTGCCACCAGCTCGGGCTTGGGCCAGCGAGAAAAACTGTTTTTT. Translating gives CATSSGLGQREKLFF.

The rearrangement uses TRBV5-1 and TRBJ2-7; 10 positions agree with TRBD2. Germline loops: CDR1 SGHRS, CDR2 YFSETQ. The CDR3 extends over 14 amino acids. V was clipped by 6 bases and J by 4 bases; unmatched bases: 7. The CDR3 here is CASTWVAGGYEQYF. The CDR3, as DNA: TGCGCCAGCACTTGGGTAGCGGGAGGTTACGAGCAGTACTTC.

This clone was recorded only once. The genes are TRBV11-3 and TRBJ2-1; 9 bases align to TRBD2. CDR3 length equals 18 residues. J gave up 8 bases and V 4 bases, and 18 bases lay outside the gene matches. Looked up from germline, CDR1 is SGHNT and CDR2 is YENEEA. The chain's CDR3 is CASSSHTRLAAGRDEQFF. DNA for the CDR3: TGTGCCAGCAGCTCCCACACGAGACTAGCGGCCGGTCGCGATGAGCAGTTCTTC.

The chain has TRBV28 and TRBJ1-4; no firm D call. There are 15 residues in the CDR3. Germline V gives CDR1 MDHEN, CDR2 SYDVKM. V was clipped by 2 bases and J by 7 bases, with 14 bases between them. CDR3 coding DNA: TGTGCCAGCAGTTTACGGCCTTCTAGGATTGAAAAACTGTTTTTT. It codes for CASSLRPSRIEKLFF. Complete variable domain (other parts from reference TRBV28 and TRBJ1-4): DVKVTQSSRYLVKRTGEKVFLECVQDMDHENMFWYRQDPGLGLRLIYFSYDVKMKEKGDIPEGYSVSREKKERFSLILESASTNQTSMYLCASSLRPSRIEKLFFGSGTQLSVL.

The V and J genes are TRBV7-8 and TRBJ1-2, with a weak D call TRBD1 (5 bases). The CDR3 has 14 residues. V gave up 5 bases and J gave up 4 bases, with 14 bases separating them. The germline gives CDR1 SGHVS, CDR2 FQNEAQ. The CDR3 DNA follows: TGTGCCAGCAGCCAGATGCAGGGAACCTATGGCTACACCTTC. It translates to CASSQMQGTYGYTF.

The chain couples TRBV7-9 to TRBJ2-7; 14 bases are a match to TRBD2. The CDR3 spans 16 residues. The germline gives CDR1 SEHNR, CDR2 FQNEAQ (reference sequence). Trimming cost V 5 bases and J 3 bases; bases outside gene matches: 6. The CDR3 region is CASSGPGLAGVYEQYF. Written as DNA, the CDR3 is TGTGCCAGCAGCGGCCCGGGACTAGCGGGAGTCTACGAGCAGTACTTC. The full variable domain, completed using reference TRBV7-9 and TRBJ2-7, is DTGVSQNPRHKITKRGQNVTFRCDPISEHNRLYWYRQTLGQGPEFLTYFQNEAQLEKSRLLSDRFSAERPKGSFSTLEIQRTEQGDSAMYLCASSGPGLAGVYEQYFGPGTRLTVT.